This T cell receptor (beta chain) is drawn from a study of T cells in Graves' hyperthyroidism and ophthalmopathy. RNA transcripts provided the source from which TCR beta CDR3 regions were amplified. During a first-round RT-PCR of the TCR CDR3, the HTBI primer set was used. TCRdb independently ran MiXCR on the multiplex PCR reads; one entry per CDR3 protein. The sample includes 450,000 to 650,000 distinct CDR3 sequences, approximately 15% of them seen just once. V was shortened by 3 bases and J by 6 bases, with 18 bases between the two germline ends. This CDR3 contains 15 residues. Germline values: CDR1 LNHDA, CDR2 SQIVND (reference sequence).

This clonotype was obtained from a young woman with Graves' ophthalmopathy. The chain is built from TRBV19 and TRBJ2-7; possible D gene TRBD2, 5 bases. The specimen sequenced was blood. In DNA form, the CDR3 reads TGTGCCAGTAGTATGGCCTCAGCGGTCGCCAGCGAGCAGTACTTC. Its translation: CASSMASAVASEQYF.